This TCR beta chain originates from a study of siplizumab effects on memory and regulatory T cells. Whole-study results and caveats: Among mappable alloreactive CD4+ clones, the Treg-derived fraction averaged approximately 73% with siplizumab versus 25% to 30% in controls.

Assaying covered roughly 92,000 TCR templates per sample. Assay: immunoSEQ multiplex PCR; the TCRdb copy retains only in-frame clones and omits some. The sample consists of over 85,000 clones, roughly 92% of them appearing once. CDR1 and CDR2 (germline): SGHRS, YFSETQ. The ends were cut back, 8 bases at V and 3 bases at J, with 9 bases in the middle. The CDR3 length is 11 residues. Comments on this clone: Its antigen is as yet unknown.

Sample: CD4+ T cells sorted from blood. The chain joins TRBV5-1 to TRBJ2-7; D is possibly TRBD1 (6 bases). The TCR originated in a human donor in good health. The CDR3 protein is CASKDSYEQYF. The CDR3 DNA is TGCGCCAGTAAGGACAGCTACGAGCAGTACTTC.